The T cell receptor (beta chain) under discussion was sequenced for a study of metastatic and nonmetastatic thyroid tumors. Study-level background: Comparative analysis of repertoires was undertaken across blood and tumor or nodule tissue obtained from malignant and benign thyroid patients.

This CDR3 is 16 amino acids long. Trimming stripped 1 base from V and 4 bases from J, with 14 bases between. CDR1 SGHAT and CDR2 FQDESV come from the germline V gene (reference sequence). Patients were all untreated before their thyroid surgery. General observations from the study: Within blood and tumor, benign nodules reportedly had significantly lower TCR beta diversity than malignant thyroid tumors did.

The sample holds many counts of this clone. Its antigen remains unidentified. Per the original data handling: CDR3 was compared across clinicopathological groups, and the resulting differences were used to build a distant-metastasis classifier for papillary thyroid cancer. TCRdb reanalyzed the PCR reads via MiXCR. These V and J calls rely on TCRdb rather than the paper's analysis. This sample has fewer than 40,000 clones, with 20% to 25% found just once. Specimen: tumor tissue. The receptor was derived from a male donor with papillary thyroid cancer or a benign thyroid nodule (not recorded which). Some clones in this sample may be carry-over from other donors' samples. The rearrangement uses TRBV11-1 and TRBJ1-3; D is unclear. The CDR3 coding sequence is TGTGCCAGCAGCTTAGAGTCTTATATCCTGGGAAACACCATATATTTT. Amino acid sequence: CASSLESYILGNTIYF.